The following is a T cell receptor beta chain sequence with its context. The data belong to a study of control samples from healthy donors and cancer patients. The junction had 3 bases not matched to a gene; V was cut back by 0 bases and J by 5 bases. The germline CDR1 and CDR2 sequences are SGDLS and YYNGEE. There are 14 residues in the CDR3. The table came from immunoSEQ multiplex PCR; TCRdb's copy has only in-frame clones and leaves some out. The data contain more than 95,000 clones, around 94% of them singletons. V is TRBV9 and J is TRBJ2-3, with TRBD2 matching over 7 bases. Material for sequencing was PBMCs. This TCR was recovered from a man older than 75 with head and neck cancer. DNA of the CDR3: TGTGCCAGCAGCGTAGCGGGGGGTGGAGATACGCAGTATTTT. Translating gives CASSVAGGGDTQYF.